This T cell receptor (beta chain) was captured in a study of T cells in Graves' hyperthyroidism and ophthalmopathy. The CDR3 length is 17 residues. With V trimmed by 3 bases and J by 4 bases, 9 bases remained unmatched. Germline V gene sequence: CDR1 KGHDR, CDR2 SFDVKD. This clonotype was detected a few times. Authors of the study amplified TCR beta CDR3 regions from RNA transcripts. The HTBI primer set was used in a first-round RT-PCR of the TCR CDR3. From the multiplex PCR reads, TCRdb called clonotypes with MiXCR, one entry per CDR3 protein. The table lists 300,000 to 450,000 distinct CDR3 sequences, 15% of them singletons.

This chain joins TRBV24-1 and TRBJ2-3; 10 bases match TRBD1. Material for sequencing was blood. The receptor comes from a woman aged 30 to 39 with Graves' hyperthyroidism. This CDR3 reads CATSDPKTGGVADTQYF. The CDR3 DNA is TGTGCCACCAGTGATCCCAAGACAGGGGGCGTCGCAGATACGCAGTATTTT.